What follows are 17 T cell receptor beta chains derived from one specimen sequenced in a study of T-cell reconstitution after alpha-beta-depleted transplantation in children. Unique molecular identifiers were used to barcode this TCRbeta library. TCRdb re-derived calls from the PCR reads in MiXCR, one entry per CDR3 protein. In the table there are approximately 400,000 distinct CDR3 sequences, 9.5% to 13% of which are singletons. The specimen was PBMCs from the stem cell graft donor, collected from the stem cell graft. These receptors came from a human donor who donated a stem cell graft to a child with acute myeloid leukemia.

CDR3 protein: CASSLGLAGRTNEQFF. The CDR3 DNA reads TGTGCCAGCAGCTTAGGACTAGCGGGGAGAACGAATGAGCAGTTCTTC. The rearrangement links TRBV7-8 to TRBJ2-1, with 11 bases fitting TRBD2. The J segment lost 7 bases and the V segment lost 1 base, leaving 6 bases of the junction unmatched. The CDR3 has 16 amino acids. Germline V lookup: CDR1 SGHVS, CDR2 FQNEAQ.

This clonotype was counted ten times or more. The chain has TRBV20-1 and TRBJ2-5; D is possibly TRBD2 (6 bases). The CDR3 totals 14 residues. Trimming cost V 1 base and J 3 bases, with 12 bases left between them. Germline-derived CDR1 and CDR2 are DFQATT and SNEGSKA (reference sequence). The CDR3 nucleotides read TGCAGTGCTAGAGCCGCCACGGGGGAAGAGACCCAGTACTTC. It translates to CSARAATGEETQYF.

This clonotype showed up just a few times. The rearrangement links TRBV5-1 to TRBJ2-7; TRBD2 agrees at 11 bases. The CDR3 runs 15 residues. Germline CDR1 and CDR2: SGHRS and YFSETQ. Trimming at V came to 3 bases and at J to 5 bases, leaving 7 bases not matched to a gene. DNA of the CDR3: TGCGCCAGCAGCTCGACTAGCGGGGTTTTGAACGAGCAGTACTTC. It encodes CASSSTSGVLNEQYF.

This clonotype has a handful of counts. The chain employs TRBV7-9 and TRBJ2-3; 9 nucleotides agree with TRBD1. The trim removed 4 bases at V and 4 bases at J, leaving 6 bases unmatched. Germline values: CDR1 SEHNR, CDR2 FQNEAQ (reference sequence). This CDR3 region has 15 residues. CDR3 in amino acids: CASSSTGGKADTQYF. The CDR3 DNA reads TGTGCCAGCAGCTCGACAGGGGGAAAGGCAGATACGCAGTATTTT.

The chain is built from TRBV6-5 and TRBJ2-4; TRBD1 aligns across 7 bases. The CDR3 totals 16 residues. Looked up from germline, CDR1 is MNHEY and CDR2 is SVGAGI. After removal of 0 bases from V and 0 bases from J, the junction contained 2 bases not matched to a gene. CDR3 residues: CASSYSGQIAKNIQYF. CDR3 sequence (DNA): TGTGCCAGCAGTTACTCGGGACAGATAGCCAAAAACATTCAGTACTTC.

Ten or more counts support this clonotype. Written as DNA, the CDR3 is TGCAGCGTTGAACCGGACGGGAACACTGAAGCTTTCTTT. Translated, it gives CSVEPDGNTEAFF. V is TRBV29-1 and J is TRBJ1-1, with D unclear. V gave up 2 bases and J gave up 1 base, with 8 bases separating them. The CDR3 contains 13 residues. In germline, CDR1 is SQVTM, CDR2 ANQGSEA.

There are a few counts of this clonotype. The J gene is TRBJ2-7, the V gene TRBV5-5; D is uncertain. V lost 5 bases and J lost 6, with 21 bases in between. The CDR3 sequence is 15 residues long. The germline V gene encodes CDR1 SGHKS and CDR2 YYEKEE (reference sequence). CDR3 nucleotide sequence: TGTGCCAGCAGGCCCGGAGTGATGGGGTCTCGCGAGCAGTACGTC. Its translation: CASRPGVMGSREQYV.

This clonotype has at least ten counts. This sequence joins TRBV7-9 and TRBJ1-1, with TRBD1 as a possible D gene (5 bases). There are 17 residues in the CDR3. Germline V gene lookup returns CDR1 SEHNR and CDR2 FQNEAQ (reference sequence). V lost 5 bases, J lost 2 bases, and 21 bases lay in between. Written as DNA, the CDR3 is TGTGCCAGCAGCCTACGGGGCCATCGACCTCCAAACACTGAAGCTTTCTTT. Amino acids: CASSLRGHRPPNTEAFF.

This clonotype was counted many times. This chain joins TRBV6-1 and TRBJ2-7; tentative D call: TRBD1 (5 bases). V gave up 1 base and J gave up 5 bases, with 9 bases separating them. CDR3 length: 13 residues. Germline lookup yields CDR1 MNHNS and CDR2 SASEGT. CDR3 region: CASSEGGHDEQYV. The DNA for the CDR3 is TGTGCCAGCAGTGAAGGAGGACATGACGAGCAGTACGTC.

The chain combines TRBV20-1 with TRBJ2-7, with 7 bases lining up with TRBD2. This CDR3 is built from 12 residues. Germline CDR1 and CDR2: DFQATT and SNEGSKA (reference sequence). The V and J ends lost 5 bases and 5 bases, in that order; junction bases with no gene match: 6. This CDR3 is CSAGSGDHEQYF. The CDR3 DNA reads as TGCAGTGCTGGGAGCGGGGACCACGAGCAGTACTTC.

The sample holds a few counts of this clonotype. The chain links TRBV6-5 to TRBJ1-2; TRBD1 matches 9 bases. V lost 0 bases and J lost 5; bases outside the gene matches: 7. CDR3 length: 16 amino acids. CDR1 and CDR2 from the germline V gene are MNHEY and SVGAGI. CDR3 nucleotides: TGTGCCAGCAGTTACTCGACGGGACAGGGTGGATATGGCTACACCTTC. This codes for CASSYSTGQGGYGYTF.

This clonotype has more than one count but fewer than ten. V gene TRBV12-3 or TRBV12-4 combines with J gene TRBJ2-1; TRBD2 agrees at 7 bases. The CDR3 totals 15 residues. J was trimmed by 7 bases and V by 6 bases; bases with no gene match: 12. CDR3 in amino acids: CASRVGGSIGNEQFF. The CDR3 nucleotides read TGTGCCAGCAGGGTGGGCGGGAGTATCGGAAATGAGCAGTTCTTC.

This chain connects TRBV20-1 to TRBJ2-3; a weak D match, TRBD2 (5 bases). V was shortened by 6 bases and J by 6 bases, with 16 bases between the two germline ends. This CDR3 is built from 13 residues. Germline CDR1 is DFQATT and CDR2 is SNEGSKA (reference sequence). CDR3 coding DNA: TGCAGTGCCCGGAATGGACTTGTGGATACGCAGTATTTT. This gives the protein CSARNGLVDTQYF.

This clonotype was detected a few times. The chain couples TRBV20-1 to TRBJ2-1, with 8 bases that match TRBD1. This CDR3 has 15 amino acids. The V gene's germline CDR1 is DFQATT and CDR2 SNEGSKA (reference sequence). Trimming took 3 bases from V and 4 from J; bases not matched to a gene: 8. The CDR3 region is CSASETGGRYNEQFF. CDR3 bases: TGCAGTGCTAGCGAAACAGGGGGACGGTACAATGAGCAGTTCTTC.

As concerns this clonotype: Mismatch with germline at one junction end may stem from a read error. This chain uses TRBV4-3 with TRBJ2-5; 8 positions match TRBD1. The CDR3 contains 16 residues. The germline V gene has CDR1 LGHNA and CDR2 YSLEER. Here the CDR3 reads CASSQDLSRGQATQYF. The CDR3 nucleotides are TGCGCCAGCAGCCAAGATCTTAGCAGGGGGCAAGCGACCCAGTACTTC.

This clonotype has only a few counts. The rearrangement links TRBV4-3 to TRBJ2-1; the match to TRBD1 covers 9 bases. Germline loops: CDR1 LGHNA, CDR2 YSLEER. The V and J ends lost 2 bases and 4 bases, in that order; junction bases with no gene match: 12. The CDR3 runs 18 residues. CDR3 DNA: TGCGCCAGCAGCCAACAGCCCCCTCGACAGGGGGGATACAATGAGCAGTTCTTC. Amino acids: CASSQQPPRQGGYNEQFF.

This clonotype came up a few times. The chain recombines TRBV5-1 with TRBJ2-7; 12 nucleotides align to TRBD1. The CDR3 is 14 amino acids. Looked up from germline, CDR1 is SGHRS and CDR2 is YFSETQ. Unmatched junction bases numbered 3, after V lost 3 bases and J lost 5 bases. The CDR3 loop reads CASSSGQGADEQYV. The CDR3 DNA is TGCGCCAGCAGCTCGGGACAGGGGGCGGACGAGCAGTACGTC.